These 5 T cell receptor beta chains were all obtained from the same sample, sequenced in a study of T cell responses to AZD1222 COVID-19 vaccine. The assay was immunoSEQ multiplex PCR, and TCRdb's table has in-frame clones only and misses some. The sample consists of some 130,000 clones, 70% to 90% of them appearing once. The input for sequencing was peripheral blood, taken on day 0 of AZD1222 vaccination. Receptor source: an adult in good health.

The CDR3 is CASSHQTGENTGELFF. CDR3 in DNA: TGTGCCAGCAGCCACCAGACGGGGGAGAACACCGGGGAGCTGTTTTTT. J is TRBJ2-2 and V is TRBV4-2, with D perhaps matching TRBD2 (6 bases). Germline CDR1 is LGHNA and CDR2 is YNFKEQ. The CDR3 is 16 residues long. V was clipped by 3 bases and J by 1 base, with 12 bases between them.

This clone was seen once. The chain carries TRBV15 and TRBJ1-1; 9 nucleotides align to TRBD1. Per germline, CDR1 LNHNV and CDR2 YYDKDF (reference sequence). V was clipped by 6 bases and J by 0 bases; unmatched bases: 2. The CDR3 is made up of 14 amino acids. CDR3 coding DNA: TGTGCCACCAGGACAGGGGGAATGAACACTGAAGCTTTCTTT. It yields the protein CATRTGGMNTEAFF.

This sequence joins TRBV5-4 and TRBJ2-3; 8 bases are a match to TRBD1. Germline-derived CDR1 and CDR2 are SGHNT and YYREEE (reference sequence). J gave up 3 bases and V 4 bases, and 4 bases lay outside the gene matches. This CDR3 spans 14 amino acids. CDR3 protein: CASSLRTGTDTQYF. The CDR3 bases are TGTGCCAGCAGCCTTAGGACAGGGACAGATACGCAGTATTTT.

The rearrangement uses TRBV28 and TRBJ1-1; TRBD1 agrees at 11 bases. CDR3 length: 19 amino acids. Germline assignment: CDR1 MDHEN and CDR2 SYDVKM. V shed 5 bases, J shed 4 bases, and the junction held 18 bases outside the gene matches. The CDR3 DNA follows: TGTGCCAGCAGTCACAGTCATGTCTGGACAGGGGGCTCTGTCACTGAAGCTTTCTTT. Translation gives CASSHSHVWTGGSVTEAFF. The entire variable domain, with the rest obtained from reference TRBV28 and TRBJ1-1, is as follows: DVKVTQSSRYLVKRTGEKVFLECVQDMDHENMFWYRQDPGLGLRLIYFSYDVKMKEKGDIPEGYSVSREKKERFSLILESASTNQTSMYLCASSHSHVWTGGSVTEAFFGQGTRLTVV.

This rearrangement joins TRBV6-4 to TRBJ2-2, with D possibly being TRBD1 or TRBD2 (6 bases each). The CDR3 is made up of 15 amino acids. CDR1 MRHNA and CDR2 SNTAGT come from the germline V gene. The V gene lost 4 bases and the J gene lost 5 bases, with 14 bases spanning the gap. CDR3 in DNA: TGTGCCAGCAGTGCGGGGGCTGAGAGGACCGGGGAGCTGTTTTTT. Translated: CASSAGAERTGELFF.